These 32 T cell receptor beta chains originate from one sample sequenced in a study of Graves' ophthalmopathy and Graves' hyperthyroidism. As the template, RNA transcripts were used to amplify TCR beta CDR3 regions. The library came from an HTBI-primed first-round RT-PCR and a second-round multiplex PCR. In TCRdb, the multiplex PCR reads were re-called with MiXCR into one record per CDR3 protein. Here the sample spans some 520,000 distinct CDR3 sequences, around 15% being singletons. The sequencing input was blood. All receptors derive from a young woman with Graves' ophthalmopathy.

This clonotype was counted many times. The chain links TRBV12-3 or TRBV12-4 to TRBJ2-7; 10 bases align to TRBD2. The CDR3 length is 16 residues. J was trimmed by 4 bases and V by 1 base; bases with no gene match: 7. CDR3 loop: CASSLGASGGPYEQYF. DNA of the CDR3: TGTGCCAGCAGTTTAGGTGCTAGCGGGGGACCTTACGAGCAGTACTTC.

This clonotype has at least ten counts. The V gene is TRBV5-5, the J gene TRBJ2-7; D perhaps matches TRBD2 (7 bases). Germline CDR1 SGHKS, CDR2 YYEKEE (reference sequence). This CDR3 has 14 amino acids. Trimming pared 3 bases from V and 3 bases from J, leaving 13 bases between. The CDR3 is CASSWWGGYYEQYF. Here the CDR3 DNA reads TGTGCCAGCAGCTGGTGGGGGGGCTACTACGAGCAGTACTTC.

This clonotype was detected many times. The chain links TRBV12-3 or TRBV12-4 to TRBJ2-7; D is unclear. The V end lost 6 bases, the J end lost 1 base, and 10 bases lay between the germline ends. The CDR3 extends over 13 amino acids. In DNA, the CDR3 is TGTGCCAGCAGCACTCGTAGGTCCTACGAGCAGTACTTC. Its protein is CASSTRRSYEQYF.

With respect to this clonotype: Relative to the germline gene, one junction end is altered; a read error may explain this. The chain recombines TRBV6-2 or TRBV6-3 with TRBJ2-2, with D perhaps assigned TRBD1 or TRBD2 (6 bases each). CDR1 and CDR2 from the germline V gene are MNHEY and SVGEGT. This CDR3 has 13 amino acids. CDR3 protein: CASSGTNTGGLFF. Here the CDR3 DNA reads TGTGCCAGCAGCGGGACAAACACCGGGGGGCTGTTTTTT.

To note about this clonotype: A much larger clone lies a single base off, so this may be a read error. The J gene is TRBJ2-7, the V gene TRBV28; 9 bases fit TRBD1. In germline, CDR1 is MDHEN, CDR2 SYDVKM. Germline trimming cut 3 bases from V and 6 bases from J; bases unmatched to any gene: 3. This CDR3 is built from 13 residues. The CDR3 DNA follows: TGTGCCAGCAGTTTTACAGGGGGCCGCGAGCAGTACTTC. As protein: CASSFTGGREQYF.

This clonotype was counted only a few times. The chain uses TRBV12-3 or TRBV12-4 and TRBJ2-7; D possibly corresponds to TRBD2 (7 bases). V was clipped by 5 bases and J by 4 bases, with 27 bases between them. CDR3 length: 18 residues. CDR3 region: CASSPPQKWGGLSYEQYF. In nucleotides, the CDR3 is TGTGCCAGCAGTCCCCCTCAAAAATGGGGGGGGCTTTCTTACGAGCAGTACTTC.

This clonotype occurred many times. V usage is TRBV29-1 and J usage is TRBJ1-1; D is unclear. The CDR3 is 14 residues long. Germline V gives CDR1 SQVTM, CDR2 ANQGSEA. Trimming removed 2 bases at V and 1 base at J, with 11 bases between. The CDR3 reads CSVELSSENTEAFF. CDR3 DNA: TGCAGCGTTGAATTGTCCAGTGAGAACACTGAAGCTTTCTTT. Combining the CDR3 with reference TRBV29-1 and TRBJ1-1 gives the whole variable domain SAVISQKPSRDICQRGTSLTIQCQVDSQVTMMFWYRQQPGQSLTLIATANQGSEATYESGFVIDKFPISRPNLTFSTLTVSNMSPEDSSIYLCSVELSSENTEAFFGQGTRLTVV.

This clonotype was detected ten times or more. The V and J genes are TRBV7-8 and TRBJ1-2, with 8 bases identical to TRBD1. CDR3 length: 18 amino acids. Germline V CDR1 and CDR2: SGHVS, FQNEAQ. Trimming removed 6 bases from V and 4 bases from J; junction bases left unmatched: 19. The CDR3 DNA is TGTGCCAGCAGTCTAGGGTCGGGACAGGCCTTTCTTCCCTATGGCTACACCTTC. This translates into CASSLGSGQAFLPYGYTF.

This clonotype has just one count. A single base separates this from a much larger clone, so it may be a read error. The chain has TRBV5-1 and TRBJ2-3; D not resolved. This CDR3 is 15 amino acids long. The germline V and J ends were trimmed by 7 bases and 3 bases, with 18 bases remaining between them. Germline V lookup: CDR1 SGHRS, CDR2 YFSETQ. CDR3 sequence: CASSRLDVRTDTQYF. The CDR3 DNA sequence: TGCGCCAGCTCGAGGTTGGACGTCCGGACAGATACGCAGTATTTT. Looking up the rest from reference TRBV5-1 and TRBJ2-3 gives the full variable domain: KAGVTQTPRYLIKTRGQQVTLSCSPISGHRSVSWYQQTPGQGLQFLFEYFSETQRNKGNFPGRFSGRQFSNSRSEMNVSTLELGDSALYLCASSRLDVRTDTQYFGPGTRLTVL.

This clonotype was counted many times. The rearrangement uses TRBV30 and TRBJ1-2, with 7 bases identical to TRBD1. J gave up 8 bases and V 5 bases, and 5 bases lay outside the gene matches. CDR1 is GTSNPN, CDR2 SVGIG, per germline (reference sequence). The CDR3 contains 11 residues. The CDR3 sequence is CAWLQGRGYTF. The CDR3, as DNA: TGTGCCTGGCTACAGGGGAGAGGCTACACCTTC.

This clonotype showed up many times. The gene calls are TRBV20-1 and TRBJ1-2, with D possibly being TRBD1 (6 bases). Germline V gene data show CDR1 as DFQATT and CDR2 as SNEGSKA (reference sequence). Trimming pared 1 base from V and 8 bases from J, leaving 11 bases between. The CDR3 extends over 12 amino acids. The CDR3 protein is CSARVNRVGYTF. The DNA for the CDR3 is TGCAGTGCTAGAGTAAACAGGGTCGGCTACACCTTC.

This clonotype was counted at least ten times. The chain recombines TRBV28 with TRBJ2-2; 7 nucleotides agree with TRBD1. CDR1 MDHEN and CDR2 SYDVKM come from the germline V gene. This CDR3 has 18 amino acids. J gave up 4 bases and V 5 bases, and 16 bases lay outside the gene matches. CDR3 nucleotides: TGTGCCAGCAGTCTCCCCCCGACAGGGTACGGTACCACCGGGGAGCTGTTTTTT. This codes for CASSLPPTGYGTTGELFF.

The rearrangement links TRBV20-1 to TRBJ2-5; D is undetermined. The V end lost 0 bases, the J end lost 0 bases, and 11 bases lay between the germline ends. The CDR3 runs to 15 residues. Germline V lookup: CDR1 DFQATT, CDR2 SNEGSKA (reference sequence). The CDR3 DNA follows: TGCAGTGCTAGAGATGGTCTAAGATACCAAGAGACCCAGTACTTC. Residues: CSARDGLRYQETQYF.

The table lists this clonotype with many counts. The J gene is TRBJ1-1, the V gene TRBV29-1; no clear D gene. The V end lost 0 bases, the J end lost 6 bases, and 14 bases lay between the germline ends. From germline, CDR1 is SQVTM and CDR2 ANQGSEA. This CDR3 comprises 14 residues. The CDR3 DNA is TGCAGCGTTGAAGACGGGCCCCGTAGCGCTGAAGCTTTCTTT. Translation gives CSVEDGPRSAEAFF.

This clonotype was counted ten times or more. V gene TRBV30 combines with J gene TRBJ1-1; D possibly corresponds to TRBD1 (5 bases). From germline, CDR1 is GTSNPN and CDR2 SVGIG (reference sequence). The CDR3 runs to 10 residues. Trimming took off 5 bases at V and 11 bases at J, with 12 bases between the two ends. The CDR3 protein is CAWGGGYAFF. The CDR3 DNA reads TGTGCCTGGGGGGGAGGGTATGCTTTCTTT.

Ten or more counts support this clonotype. This chain uses TRBV9 with TRBJ2-5; D not certain. The CDR3 length is 14 residues. CDR1 is SGDLS and CDR2 is YYNGEE in the germline V gene. Trimming took 2 bases from V and 1 from J, leaving 9 bases between them. The CDR3 nucleotides are TGTGCCAGCAGCGTCTCCCGGGCCCAAGAGACCCAGTACTTC. Translating gives CASSVSRAQETQYF.

Points on this clonotype: A much more abundant neighbour one base away suggests this may be a read error. The CDR3 DNA reads TGTGCCAGCAGGCTAGGGGACCTGAACACTGAAGCTTGCTTT. Translating it yields CASRLGDLNTEACF. This chain connects TRBV6-1 to TRBJ1-1, with TRBD1 as a possible D gene (5 bases). The CDR3 has 14 amino acids. The germline CDR1 and CDR2 sequences are MNHNS and SASEGT.

In its sample, this clonotype was seen many times. V and J are TRBV7-2 and TRBJ2-7, with 7 bases lining up with TRBD1. The V gene end was trimmed by 5 bases and the J gene end by 3 bases; junction bases not matched to a gene: 10. Germline loops: CDR1 SGHTA, CDR2 FQGNSA. The CDR3 is 15 amino acids. The chain's CDR3 is CASSLDRVRDYEQYF. The DNA of the CDR3 is TGTGCCAGCAGCCTTGACAGGGTACGAGACTACGAGCAGTACTTC.

This clonotype has a count of ten or more. CDR3 nucleotide sequence: TGTGCCTTGGGACAGGAGAACACTGAAGCTTTCTTT. It translates to CALGQENTEAFF. This chain links TRBV30 with TRBJ1-1, with 8 bases that match TRBD1. Trimming cost V 7 bases and J 1 base; bases outside gene matches: 2. CDR3 length equals 12 residues. Per the germline V gene, CDR1 is GTSNPN and CDR2 is SVGIG (reference sequence). Full variable domain (missing parts from reference TRBV30 and TRBJ1-1): SQTIHQWPATLVQPVGSPLSLECTVEGTSNPNLYWYRQAAGRGLQLLFYSVGIGQISSEVPQNLSASRPQDRQFILSSKKLLLSDSGFYLCALGQENTEAFFGQGTRLTVV.

In this sample, this clonotype turned up many times. This chain uses TRBV27 with TRBJ2-7, with 9 bases that match TRBD2. After removal of 2 bases from V and 4 bases from J, the junction contained 3 bases not matched to a gene. The germline CDR1 and CDR2 sequences are MNHEY and SMNVEV (reference sequence). The CDR3 totals 14 residues. CDR3 sequence (DNA): TGTGCCAGCAGTTTAGGGCTAGCGGGATACGAGCAGTACTTC. Protein: CASSLGLAGYEQYF.

This clonotype has at least ten counts. The chain employs TRBV12-3 or TRBV12-4 and TRBJ1-1; D is undetermined. CDR3 length equals 14 residues. Trimming removed 1 base from V and 1 base from J, with 7 bases in between. This chain's CDR3 is CASSLDRSNTEAFF. The CDR3 DNA follows: TGTGCCAGCAGTTTAGACCGCTCGAACACTGAAGCTTTCTTT.

This clonotype was seen repeatedly, ten times or more. V and J are TRBV12-3 or TRBV12-4 and TRBJ2-7; 10 bases fit TRBD1. This CDR3 spans 14 amino acids. V trimming: 5 bases; J trimming: 3 bases; junction bases outside the gene matches: 4. Here the CDR3 reads CASSARDRGYEQYF. The CDR3 DNA is TGTGCCAGCAGTGCCCGGGACAGGGGCTACGAGCAGTACTTC.

This clonotype occurred many times. The rearrangement links TRBV10-3 to TRBJ1-6, with TRBD1 as a possible D gene (5 bases). V was shortened by 6 bases and J by 8 bases, with 11 bases between the two germline ends. The CDR3 runs 13 residues. Germline assignment: CDR1 ENHRY and CDR2 SYGVKD. The CDR3 DNA follows: TGTGCCATCAGGGGGGGGGTCGATTCACCCCTCCACTTT. Encoded protein: CAIRGGVDSPLHF.

This clonotype was observed many times. The chain employs TRBV20-1 and TRBJ1-1; a weak D match, TRBD1 (6 bases). V dropped 2 bases and J dropped 2 bases, with 9 bases sitting between them. Germline V gives CDR1 DFQATT, CDR2 SNEGSKA (reference sequence). The CDR3 has 13 amino acids. CDR3 protein: CSARTGSNTEAFF. The CDR3 coding sequence is TGCAGTGCTAGAACAGGGTCTAACACTGAAGCTTTCTTT.

Ten or more counts support this clonotype. The chain couples TRBV20-1 to TRBJ2-5; possible D gene TRBD2, 7 bases. V was pared by 0 bases and J by 2 bases, with 25 bases between. The CDR3 is 19 residues long. Per germline, CDR1 DFQATT and CDR2 SNEGSKA (reference sequence). CDR3 protein: CSARDGVFLGGGPQETQYF. Here the CDR3 DNA reads TGCAGTGCTAGAGATGGAGTCTTTTTAGGGGGAGGGCCGCAAGAGACCCAGTACTTC.

This clonotype occurred many times. The chain joins TRBV27 to TRBJ1-1; TRBD1 is a possible D gene (5 bases). Between the trimmed V and J ends, which lost 5 bases and 1 base, there was a span of 11 bases. CDR1 is MNHEY, CDR2 SMNVEV, per germline (reference sequence). The CDR3 has 14 residues. The CDR3 nucleotides read TGTGCCAGCAGTCTCAGGGTGGGGAACACTGAAGCTTTCTTT. This codes for CASSLRVGNTEAFF.

This clonotype occurred many times. The gene calls are TRBV29-1 and TRBJ1-2; D perhaps matches TRBD1 (5 bases). The germline V gene has CDR1 SQVTM and CDR2 ANQGSEA. V lost 0 bases and J lost 3, with 8 bases in between. The CDR3 contains 13 residues. As DNA, the CDR3 is TGCAGCGTTGAAGACAGGGATCACTATGGCTACACCTTC. It yields the protein CSVEDRDHYGYTF.

This clonotype was observed at least ten times. V usage is TRBV20-1 and J usage is TRBJ1-2; D is perhaps TRBD1 (5 bases). V was trimmed by 0 bases and J by 13 bases, leaving 15 bases between them. Germline CDR1 DFQATT, CDR2 SNEGSKA (reference sequence). The CDR3 consists of 12 residues. CDR3 sequence: CSARDPGYDCTF. In DNA form, the CDR3 reads TGCAGTGCTAGAGATCCAGGGTACGATTGCACCTTC.

CDR3 protein: CSAQDRDPYEQYF. The CDR3 region has the DNA TGCAGTGCGCAAGACAGGGACCCCTACGAGCAGTACTTC. The chain joins TRBV20-1 to TRBJ2-7, with 7 positions matching TRBD1. From germline, CDR1 is DFQATT and CDR2 SNEGSKA (reference sequence). This CDR3 is 13 amino acids long. The trim removed 6 bases at V and 2 bases at J, leaving 7 bases unmatched.

This clonotype is a singleton in its sample. The chain is built from TRBV28 and TRBJ1-5; D is ambiguous. Germline V gives CDR1 MDHEN, CDR2 SYDVKM. The V end lost 6 bases, the J end lost 4 bases, and 16 bases lay between the germline ends. This CDR3 is 15 amino acids long. For the CDR3, the DNA is TGTGCCAGCAGCCTGAGAGGGAACGATAATCAGCCCCAGCATTTT. Protein product: CASSLRGNDNQPQHF.

This clonotype has a single count. This may come from a read error, since a much larger clone is one base off. This chain links TRBV12-5 with TRBJ2-2; D call uncertain. CDR1 is LGHNT and CDR2 is FRNRAP in the germline V gene. The CDR3 spans 12 residues. V dropped 5 bases and J dropped 5 bases, with 6 bases sitting between them. CDR3 bases: TGTGCTAGTGGTCCAAGTACCGGGGAGCTGTTTTTT. It codes for CASGPSTGELFF.

This clonotype was seen at least ten times. The CDR3, as DNA: TGTGCCAGCAGTTACTCTGGGACTAGAGGTGCCCAGTACTTC. Its protein is CASSYSGTRGAQYF. The rearrangement joins TRBV6-5 to TRBJ2-5, with 8 nucleotides matching TRBD2. In germline, CDR1 is MNHEY, CDR2 SVGAGI. J gave up 9 bases and V 0 bases, and 6 bases lay outside the gene matches. The CDR3 extends over 14 amino acids.